The 22 T cell receptor beta chains given below trace back to one sample, sequenced in a study of blood T cell repertoires in COVID-19. Sequencing was performed with immunoSEQ multiplex PCR; in TCRdb, only in-frame clones are kept and a portion is missing. The sample consists of a few hundred thousand clones, approximately 85% of them appearing once. Sequencing was performed on peripheral blood. The origin of the receptors is a man aged 50-59 years with active or convalescent COVID-19.

J is TRBJ1-1 and V is TRBV5-1; possible D gene TRBD1, 6 bases. The CDR3 is 15 amino acids. V lost 2 bases, J lost 3 bases, and 14 bases lay in between. Germline CDR1 is SGHRS and CDR2 is YFSETQ. CDR3 sequence reads: CASSFSGVRYTEAFF. CDR3 DNA: TGCGCCAGCAGCTTTTCAGGGGTTCGGTACACTGAAGCTTTCTTT.

The J gene is TRBJ2-3, the V gene TRBV5-4, with 8 bases aligning to TRBD2. This CDR3 has 15 residues. Germline V gene lookup returns CDR1 SGHNT and CDR2 YYREEE (reference sequence). Germline trimming cut 3 bases from V and 2 bases from J; bases unmatched to any gene: 5. The CDR3 sequence is CASSSGLAITDTQYF. In nucleotides, the CDR3 is TGTGCCAGCAGCTCTGGACTAGCCATCACAGATACGCAGTATTTT.

This clone was seen only a few times. The genes are TRBV27 and TRBJ1-2; D might be TRBD1 (5 bases). The CDR3 runs to 14 residues. Trimming cost V 5 bases and J 7 bases, with 17 bases left between them. The germline gives CDR1 MNHEY, CDR2 SMNVEV (reference sequence). This CDR3 is CASSPLGAIGGYTF. In nucleotides, the CDR3 is TGTGCCAGCAGTCCCCTAGGGGCTATCGGTGGCTACACCTTC.

The rearrangement joins TRBV27 to TRBJ2-2, with D possibly being TRBD1 (6 bases). Trimming removed 3 bases from V and 5 bases from J, with 10 bases in between. Germline V gene lookup returns CDR1 MNHEY and CDR2 SMNVEV (reference sequence). The CDR3 has 14 residues. The CDR3 protein is CASSLGHYTGELFF. The CDR3 nucleotides read TGTGCCAGCAGTTTGGGACACTATACCGGGGAGCTGTTTTTT.

The chain carries TRBV5-6 and TRBJ1-4; 9 bases fit TRBD1. CDR3 size: 15 residues. Looked up from germline, CDR1 is SGHDT and CDR2 is YYEEEE. Trimming at V came to 4 bases and at J to 4 bases, leaving 5 bases not matched to a gene. In nucleotides, the CDR3 is TGTGCCAGCAGCAGGGGACAGGGCCTTAATGAAAAACTGTTTTTT. It encodes CASSRGQGLNEKLFF.

The chain recombines TRBV10-3 with TRBJ1-2; 9 nucleotides align to TRBD1. The V segment lost 4 bases and the J segment 6 bases; nucleotides outside the gene matches: 3. CDR1 and CDR2 (germline): ENHRY, SYGVKD. The CDR3 totals 13 residues. The CDR3 loop reads CAISGTGVNGYTF. The CDR3 bases are TGTGCCATCAGTGGGACAGGGGTGAATGGCTACACCTTC.

The chain combines TRBV27 with TRBJ2-7; D may be TRBD1 (5 bases). The germline gives CDR1 MNHEY, CDR2 SMNVEV (reference sequence). The CDR3 covers 14 residues. The ends were cut back, 6 bases at V and 4 bases at J, with 16 bases in the middle. CDR3: CASSVRPSGYEQYF. Written as DNA, the CDR3 is TGTGCCAGCAGCGTTCGGCCCTCAGGGTACGAGCAGTACTTC.

V usage is TRBV19 and J usage is TRBJ2-3; 7 nucleotides line up with TRBD1. Trimming cost V 4 bases and J 0 bases; bases outside gene matches: 10. Germline CDR1 and CDR2: LNHDA and SQIVND (reference sequence). This CDR3 region has 17 residues. The CDR3: CASSTLRTGVSTDTQYF. Here the CDR3 DNA reads TGTGCCAGTAGTACTCTTCGGACAGGTGTTAGCACAGATACGCAGTATTTT.

The chain links TRBV30 to TRBJ1-6; weak D call: TRBD1 (6 bases). Per germline, CDR1 GTSNPN and CDR2 SVGIG (reference sequence). Trimming left V 1 base short and J 10 bases short, with 11 bases between. CDR3 length: 13 residues. The CDR3 DNA follows: TGTGCCTGGAGTGACAGGGACGACTCACCCCTCCACTTT. This encodes CAWSDRDDSPLHF.

DNA for the CDR3: TGTGCCAGCAGTTCATATTCAAACCGGGGTCCAGATACGCAGTATTTT. It codes for CASSSYSNRGPDTQYF. The V call is TRBV27, the J call TRBJ2-3; perhaps TRBD2 as D (5 bases). Germline V gives CDR1 MNHEY, CDR2 SMNVEV (reference sequence). V lost 4 bases to trimming and J lost 4 bases, with 18 bases between them. CDR3 length equals 16 residues.

CDR3 sequence: CASSLGRGGRGTYNEQFF. CDR3 in DNA: TGTGCCAGCAGCTTAGGTCGGGGCGGGAGGGGGACCTACAATGAGCAGTTCTTC. The J gene is TRBJ2-1, the V gene TRBV7-2, with TRBD2 identical over 9 bases. From germline, CDR1 is SGHTA and CDR2 FQGNSA. Trimming took 1 base from V and 2 from J; bases not matched to a gene: 9. This CDR3 region has 18 residues. Based on the CDR3 plus reference TRBV7-2 and TRBJ2-1, the full variable domain is GAGVSQSPSNKVTEKGKDVELRCDPISGHTALYWYRQSLGQGLEFLIYFQGNSAPDKSGLPSDRFSAERTGGSVSTLTIQRTQQEDSAVYLCASSLGRGGRGTYNEQFFGPGTRLTVL.

V usage is TRBV20-1 and J usage is TRBJ2-7; TRBD2 aligns across 7 bases. In germline, CDR1 is DFQATT, CDR2 SNEGSKA (reference sequence). The CDR3 length is 14 residues. V shed 6 bases and J 4 bases; nucleotides not matched to a gene: 12. The CDR3 DNA follows: TGCAGTGCCAGTCAAGGCGGGAGAAGGTACGAGCAGTACTTC. This encodes CSASQGGRRYEQYF.

The rearrangement joins TRBV28 to TRBJ1-2; tentatively, D is TRBD1 (6 bases). The V end was cut by 7 bases, the J end by 8 bases, with 20 bases between. The germline V gene has CDR1 MDHEN and CDR2 SYDVKM. The CDR3 length is 14 residues. The CDR3 sequence is CASTVDSPPVGYTF. DNA of the CDR3: TGTGCCAGCACCGTGGACAGTCCTCCAGTGGGCTACACCTTC.

The rearrangement uses TRBV6-1 and TRBJ1-5, with a possible D match to TRBD1 (5 bases). This CDR3 comprises 13 residues. CDR1 and CDR2 (germline): MNHNS, SASEGT. With 3 bases removed from V and 7 bases from J, the gap between germline ends came to 10 bases. CDR3 loop: CASSEAGKQPQHF. DNA of the CDR3: TGTGCCAGCAGTGAGGCAGGGAAACAGCCCCAGCATTTT.

The chain recombines TRBV30 with TRBJ2-7, with D maybe TRBD2 (5 bases). Trimming took off 0 bases at V and 5 bases at J, with 17 bases between the two ends. This CDR3 has 15 residues. The germline V gene encodes CDR1 GTSNPN and CDR2 SVGIG (reference sequence). In DNA, the CDR3 is TGTGCCTGGAGTGTGGGGAGCGGCAAGCGGAACGAGCAGTACTTC. Encoded protein: CAWSVGSGKRNEQYF.

This chain uses TRBV7-2 with TRBJ1-1; 8 bases match TRBD1. CDR1 is SGHTA and CDR2 is FQGNSA in the germline V gene. Trimming took 2 bases from V and 13 from J; bases not matched to a gene: 12. The length of the CDR3 is 14 residues. CDR3 sequence reads: CASSLTGQGVMDFF. The DNA of the CDR3 is TGTGCCAGCAGCTTAACTGGACAGGGAGTTATGGATTTCTTT. The variable domain in full, completed from reference TRBV7-2 and TRBJ1-1, reads GAGVSQSPSNKVTEKGKDVELRCDPISGHTALYWYRQSLGQGLEFLIYFQGNSAPDKSGLPSDRFSAERTGGSVSTLTIQRTQQEDSAVYLCASSLTGQGVMDFFGQGTRLTVV.

The gene calls are TRBV24-1 and TRBJ2-3; TRBD2 aligns across 16 bases. The germline V gene encodes CDR1 KGHDR and CDR2 SFDVKD. The CDR3 sequence is 19 residues long. The V gene end was trimmed by 4 bases and the J gene end by 0 bases; junction bases not matched to a gene: 6. The CDR3 coding sequence is TGTGCCACCAGTGACCGCGGGACTAGCGGGAGGGCTAGCACAGATACGCAGTATTTT. The encoded protein is CATSDRGTSGRASTDTQYF.

The chain has TRBV28 and TRBJ1-2; D is perhaps TRBD1 (6 bases). This CDR3 contains 15 residues. Per germline, CDR1 MDHEN and CDR2 SYDVKM. The germline V and J ends were trimmed by 4 bases and 4 bases, with 16 bases remaining between them. DNA for the CDR3: TGTGCCAGCAGTTCACCCGGGGGGGGCTTCTATGGCTACACCTTC. Encoded protein: CASSSPGGGFYGYTF.

The chain has TRBV18 and TRBJ2-7; 9 bases are shared with TRBD2. The germline gives CDR1 KGHSH, CDR2 LQKENI. J lost 2 bases, V lost 3 bases, and 8 bases had no gene match. CDR3 length equals 16 residues. CDR3 coding DNA: TGTGCCAGCTCACCCCGTCAGAGCGGGGGGCCCTACGAGCAGTACTTC. Translated: CASSPRQSGGPYEQYF. Variable domain in full (rest from reference TRBV18 and TRBJ2-7): NAGVMQNPRHLVRRRGQEARLRCSPMKGHSHVYWYRQLPEEGLKFMVYLQKENIIDESGMPKERFSAEFPKEGPSILRIQQVVRGDSAAYFCASSPRQSGGPYEQYFGPGTRLTVT.

The CDR3 reads CASSSRTVPGTEAFF. Here the CDR3 DNA reads TGCGCCAGCAGCTCCCGGACAGTCCCCGGCACTGAAGCTTTCTTT. This rearrangement joins TRBV5-1 to TRBJ1-1; D is perhaps TRBD1 (6 bases). There are 15 residues in the CDR3. Per germline, CDR1 SGHRS and CDR2 YFSETQ. Trimming left V 3 bases short and J 4 bases short, with 16 bases between.

This rearrangement joins TRBV9 to TRBJ2-7; 9 bases line up with TRBD2. V was pared by 4 bases and J by 5 bases, with 7 bases of the junction left unmatched. This CDR3 comprises 14 residues. Germline V gene sequence: CDR1 SGDLS, CDR2 YYNGEE. CDR3 sequence reads: CASSPGTSYHEQYF. In DNA, the CDR3 is TGTGCCAGCAGCCCGGGGACTAGCTACCACGAGCAGTACTTC.

CDR3 in amino acids: CASGSDISPQHF. DNA of the CDR3: TGTGCTAGTGGTTCGGACATTTCTCCCCAGCATTTT. This rearrangement joins TRBV12-5 to TRBJ1-5, with a tentative D call TRBD1 (5 bases). With 4 bases removed from V and 10 bases from J, the gap between germline ends came to 11 bases. The CDR3 totals 12 residues. CDR1 and CDR2 (germline): LGHNT, FRNRAP.